These 10 T cell receptor beta chains were all obtained from the same sample, sequenced in a study of T cell responses to AZD1222 COVID-19 vaccine. Libraries were prepared by immunoSEQ multiplex PCR; TCRdb keeps only in-frame clonotypes and omits some of them. Of 53,000 or so clones in the sample, 85% to 90% were seen once. The sample was peripheral blood, taken on day 0 of MenACWY control vaccination. These receptors all stem from an adult in good health.

The chain combines TRBV9 with TRBJ2-1, with 7 bases identical to TRBD2. The germline V gene encodes CDR1 SGDLS and CDR2 YYNGEE. Trimming cost V 3 bases and J 10 bases; bases outside gene matches: 10. This CDR3 has 14 amino acids. As DNA, the CDR3 is TGTGCCAGCAGCGACCCGGGAGGAACCTCCGAGCAGTTCTTC. The encoded protein is CASSDPGGTSEQFF.

The chain employs TRBV9 and TRBJ2-5; D might be TRBD2 (5 bases). CDR1 SGDLS and CDR2 YYNGEE come from the germline V gene. The CDR3 extends over 14 amino acids. With 2 bases removed from V and 0 bases from J, the gap between germline ends came to 8 bases. CDR3 sequence: CASSVGGNQETQYF. In nucleotides, the CDR3 is TGTGCCAGCAGCGTCGGAGGAAACCAAGAGACCCAGTACTTC.

The genes are TRBV6-6 and TRBJ2-2; 8 nucleotides line up with TRBD2. The V gene's germline CDR1 is MNHNY and CDR2 SVGAGI (reference sequence). The CDR3 extends over 16 amino acids. V dropped 3 bases and J dropped 4; count of bases not matched to a gene: 7. The CDR3 bases are TGTGCCAGCAGTTATCCAGCGGGAGTCAGCACCGGGGAGCTGTTTTTT. Encoded protein: CASSYPAGVSTGELFF.

The rearrangement uses TRBV6-6 and TRBJ1-1, with a possible D match to TRBD1 (5 bases). Per germline, CDR1 MNHNY and CDR2 SVGAGI (reference sequence). The CDR3 covers 14 residues. Trimming removed 7 bases at V and 1 base at J, with 13 bases between. The CDR3 region is CASKQGARNTEAFF. The CDR3 coding sequence is TGTGCCAGCAAGCAGGGTGCGCGGAACACTGAAGCTTTCTTT.

This sequence joins TRBV2 and TRBJ1-2; D call uncertain. Germline V gives CDR1 SNHLY, CDR2 FYNNEI. The CDR3 has 13 amino acids. Trimming shortened V by 4 bases and J by 2 bases, and 8 bases separated the two germline ends. Here the CDR3 reads CASSGGTNYGYTF. CDR3 nucleotides: TGTGCCAGCAGTGGAGGCACCAACTATGGCTACACCTTC.

This clone has just a few counts. The CDR3 DNA is TGTGCCAGCATCCGACTAGCGGGAGGCTACGAGCAGTACTTC. It is translated as CASIRLAGGYEQYF. The V call is TRBV2, the J call TRBJ2-7; 13 bases line up with TRBD2. Germline assignment: CDR1 SNHLY and CDR2 FYNNEI. The V gene end was trimmed by 7 bases and the J gene end by 3 bases; junction bases not matched to a gene: 3. This CDR3 comprises 14 residues.

The genes are TRBV10-2 and TRBJ2-1; D uncertain. The length of the CDR3 is 15 residues. Germline-derived CDR1 and CDR2 are WSHSY and SAAADI. Deletions cut 8 bases from V and 4 bases from J, with 18 bases between. The CDR3 sequence: CASFGPTTAYNEQFF. DNA for the CDR3: TGCGCCAGCTTTGGTCCGACGACGGCTTACAATGAGCAGTTCTTC.

The chain is built from TRBV28 and TRBJ2-6, with 8 bases lining up with TRBD1. The CDR3 has 16 amino acids. With V trimmed by 4 bases and J by 3 bases, 5 bases remained unmatched. Germline CDR1 and CDR2: MDHEN and SYDVKM. CDR3 loop: CASSSLGQGGANVLTF. In DNA form, the CDR3 reads TGTGCCAGCAGTTCACTCGGACAGGGTGGGGCCAACGTCCTGACTTTC.

The chain has TRBV30 and TRBJ1-5, with D tentatively TRBD1 (5 bases). The CDR3 consists of 15 residues. Trimming left V 2 bases short and J 3 bases short, with 14 bases between. Germline V gene sequence: CDR1 GTSNPN, CDR2 SVGIG (reference sequence). The CDR3 DNA is TGTGCCTGGAGTCTTTTCGGGGCCTTCAATCAGCCCCAGCATTTT. As protein: CAWSLFGAFNQPQHF.

The table lists this clone with a count of one. This chain uses TRBV7-9 with TRBJ1-1, with D maybe TRBD1 (5 bases). The germline gives CDR1 SEHNR, CDR2 FQNEAQ (reference sequence). Trimming removed 10 bases at V and 1 base at J, with 10 bases between. This CDR3 region has 12 residues. The CDR3 region has the DNA TGTGCCAACGGGGCCGAGAACACTGAAGCTTTCTTT. Translation gives CANGAENTEAFF.